Reported below is one TCR beta chain. What it binds is unknown. These data are taken from a study of regulatory T cells. Losses at the gene ends were 8 bases for V and 10 bases for J; bases not matched to a gene: 23. CDR3 length equals 19 residues. Germline values: CDR1 SEHNR, CDR2 FQNEAQ (reference sequence). Overall study findings and caveats: Hydrophobic residues at CDR3 positions 6 and 7 were enriched in conventional CD4+ T cells of CD3G-deficient patients. In patients, unique TRB V-J pairs were restricted and V/J usage skewed, especially in Tregs.

Regulatory (CD25-high CD127-low) and conventional (CD25-low CD127-high) CD4+ T cells were sorted separately. The PCR used 52 TRBV and 13 TRBJ primers. The assay was immunoSEQ multiplex PCR, and TCRdb's table has in-frame clones only and misses some. The sample carries 25,000 to 35,000 clones, just under 95% recorded once. The origin of this receptor is a young adult with CD3G deficiency. V and J are TRBV7-9 and TRBJ2-1; TRBD2 matches at 13 bases. The source material was conventional CD4+ T cells sorted from blood. CDR3 sequence: CASEGGLAGPLARSREQFF. The CDR3 bases are TGTGCCAGCGAGGGGGGACTAGCGGGGCCCCTAGCTCGGTCGCGGGAGCAGTTCTTC.